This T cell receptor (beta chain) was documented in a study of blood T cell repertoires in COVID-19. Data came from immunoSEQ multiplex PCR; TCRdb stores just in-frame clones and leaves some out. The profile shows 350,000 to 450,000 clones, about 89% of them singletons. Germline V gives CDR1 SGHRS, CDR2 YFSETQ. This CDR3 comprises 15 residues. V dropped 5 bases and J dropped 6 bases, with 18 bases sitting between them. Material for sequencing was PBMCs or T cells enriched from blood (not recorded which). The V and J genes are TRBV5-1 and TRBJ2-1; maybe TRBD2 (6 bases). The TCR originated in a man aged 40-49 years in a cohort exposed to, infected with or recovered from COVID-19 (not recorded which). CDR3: CASSIGGTHGNEQFF. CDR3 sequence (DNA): TGCGCCAGCAGTATAGGCGGGACGCATGGCAATGAGCAGTTCTTC.